The present entry profiles one T cell receptor beta chain with its context. Sequencing was performed with immunoSEQ multiplex PCR; in TCRdb, only in-frame clones are kept and a portion is missing. This table lists roughly 200,000 clones. The sample comes from a study of control samples from healthy donors and cancer patients. Trimming took 10 bases from V and 16 from J, leaving 13 bases between them. Germline CDR1 and CDR2: MDHEN and SYDVKM. The CDR3 is made up of 9 amino acids. The TCR sequence derives from a woman aged 30 to 39 in good health. The J gene is TRBJ2-2, the V gene TRBV28; possibly TRBD1 for D (6 bases). Input material: blood. The CDR3 nucleotides are TGTGCCAATCAGGGGAGAGAGTTTTTT. Its translation is CANQGREFF.